Below, 15 T cell receptor beta chains from the same sample are listed, as sequenced in a study of human T cells and chemical hapten exposure. TCRdb re-called the RACE reads through MiXCR, storing one row per CDR3 protein. The sample consists of about 380,000 distinct CDR3 sequences, about 6% of them appearing once. The sample's time point: patch test 2, 6 weeks after DPC sensitization. Treatment of the sample: therapeutic diphenylcyclopropenone sensitization with weekly scalp DPC. Sequenced here: whole blood, sampled in connection with sensitization to the hapten diphenylcyclopropenone (DPC). These receptors were taken from a woman between 18 and 29 years old with alopecia areata. Some clones in this sample may be carry-over from other donors' samples.

This clonotype was observed a few times. The rearrangement joins TRBV25-1 to TRBJ1-2, with D maybe TRBD1 (5 bases). Germline CDR1 and CDR2: MGHDK and SYGVNS. V dropped 2 bases and J dropped 3 bases, with 10 bases sitting between them. This CDR3 has 14 residues. CDR3 sequence (DNA): TGTGCCAGCAGTGAACAGGGAATTTACTATGGCTACACCTTC. This sequence encodes CASSEQGIYYGYTF.

This clonotype has at least ten counts. The chain employs TRBV6-5 and TRBJ1-6; no firm D call. Per the germline V gene, CDR1 is MNHEY and CDR2 is SVGAGI. Trimming took off 3 bases at V and 8 bases at J, with 8 bases between the two ends. CDR3 size: 13 residues. The CDR3 spells CASSYKEDSPLHF. The CDR3 DNA follows: TGTGCCAGCAGTTATAAGGAGGATTCACCCCTCCACTTT.

This clonotype has at least ten counts. J is TRBJ1-3 and V is TRBV4-2; TRBD1 aligns across 8 bases. This CDR3 comprises 17 residues. Per germline, CDR1 LGHNA and CDR2 YNFKEQ. The junction had 8 bases not matched to a gene; V was cut back by 1 base and J by 3 bases. The chain's CDR3 is CASSQALTGGSGNTIYF. For the CDR3, the DNA is TGTGCCAGCAGCCAAGCCCTAACAGGGGGTAGTGGAAACACCATATATTTT.

This clonotype was recorded many times. The V gene is TRBV28, the J gene TRBJ1-1; 8 bases agree with TRBD1. Germline CDR1 is MDHEN and CDR2 is SYDVKM. CDR3 size: 14 residues. Trimming took 4 bases from V and 8 from J; bases not matched to a gene: 9. CDR3 amino acids: CASSSRDRLLEAFF. For the CDR3, the DNA is TGTGCCAGCAGTTCCAGGGACAGGCTCTTGGAAGCTTTCTTT.

The table lists this clonotype with many counts. V and J are TRBV7-2 and TRBJ2-5, with 15 bases lining up with TRBD2. Trimming at V came to 2 bases and at J to 5 bases, leaving 6 bases not matched to a gene. CDR1 SGHTA and CDR2 FQGNSA come from the germline V gene. The CDR3 totals 17 residues. The CDR3 region is CASSLIGLAGGPETQYF. The CDR3 DNA reads TGTGCCAGCAGCTTAATCGGACTAGCGGGGGGGCCGGAGACCCAGTACTTC.

On this clonotype: The junction and the germline gene differ at one end; a read error may be behind it. The CDR3 sequence: CSVEEQWGDTQYF. As DNA, the CDR3 is TGCAGCGTCGAAGAGCAGTGGGGCGATACGCAGTATTTT. V usage is TRBV29-1 and J usage is TRBJ2-3, with D perhaps matching TRBD1 (5 bases). The V gene's germline CDR1 is SQVTM and CDR2 ANQGSEA. The length of the CDR3 is 13 residues.

The V call is TRBV9, the J call TRBJ2-1; TRBD1 is a possible D gene (6 bases). The CDR3 is 14 amino acids. Per the germline V gene, CDR1 is SGDLS and CDR2 is YYNGEE. Between the trimmed V and J ends, which lost 0 bases and 7 bases, there was a span of 11 bases. CDR3 sequence: CASSVGQGKNEQFF. Here the CDR3 DNA reads TGTGCCAGCAGCGTAGGGCAGGGGAAAAATGAGCAGTTCTTC.

This clonotype was seen a few times. An end of the junction does not agree with germline; a read error may underlie this. The rearrangement uses TRBV2 and TRBJ1-2; D is perhaps TRBD1 (6 bases). Per germline, CDR1 SNHLY and CDR2 FYNNEI. This CDR3 is built from 14 residues. The CDR3 DNA is TGTGCCAGCAGTGGAGGGGGGCTGCGCTATCGCTACACCTTC. The encoded protein is CASSGGGLRYRYTF.

The CDR3 reads CASSYIPGQGAENTEAFF. CDR3 DNA sequence: TGTGCCAGCAGTTATATACCGGGACAGGGGGCCGAGAACACTGAAGCTTTCTTT. The gene calls are TRBV6-2 or TRBV6-3 and TRBJ1-1; 12 bases map to TRBD1. CDR1 and CDR2 from the germline V gene are MNHEY and SVGEGT. This CDR3 contains 18 residues. Trimming at V came to 3 bases and at J to 1 base, leaving 9 bases not matched to a gene.

Many counts were recorded for this clonotype. The chain couples TRBV12-3 or TRBV12-4 to TRBJ1-1, with D unresolved. V was cut by 3 bases and J by 5 bases, with 10 bases left in between. There are 13 residues in the CDR3. The CDR3 spells CASSLTTVTEAFF. As DNA, the CDR3 is TGTGCCAGCAGTTTGACGACTGTTACTGAAGCTTTCTTT.

In DNA form, the CDR3 reads TGTGCCAGCAGTACCTCTAGCGGGGGGGCCGGGACCCAGTACTTC. It yields the protein CASSTSSGGAGTQYF. This chain connects TRBV6-6 to TRBJ2-5, with 12 bases identical to TRBD2. J gave up 7 bases and V 5 bases, and 8 bases lay outside the gene matches. Germline lookup yields CDR1 MNHNY and CDR2 SVGAGI (reference sequence). The CDR3 is 15 residues long.

This clonotype was recorded many times. V gene TRBV6-2 or TRBV6-3 combines with J gene TRBJ1-1; the D is unclear. The V gene's germline CDR1 is MNHEY and CDR2 SVGEGT. Between the trimmed V and J ends, which lost 6 bases and 0 bases, there was a span of 5 bases. The length of the CDR3 is 12 residues. This CDR3 is CASREMNTEAFF. CDR3 DNA sequence: TGTGCCAGCAGGGAAATGAACACTGAAGCTTTCTTT.

This clonotype was seen a few times. The chain employs TRBV7-9 and TRBJ2-5; TRBD2 agrees at 9 bases. The CDR3 is 16 residues long. The germline gives CDR1 SEHNR, CDR2 FQNEAQ (reference sequence). Trimming cost V 2 bases and J 2 bases; bases outside gene matches: 6. This chain's CDR3 is CASSLMASGEQETQYF. In DNA form, the CDR3 reads TGTGCCAGCAGCTTAATGGCTAGCGGGGAACAAGAGACCCAGTACTTC. The whole variable domain, remainder taken from reference TRBV7-9 and TRBJ2-5, is DTGVSQNPRHKITKRGQNVTFRCDPISEHNRLYWYRQTLGQGPEFLTYFQNEAQLEKSRLLSDRFSAERPKGSFSTLEIQRTEQGDSAMYLCASSLMASGEQETQYFGPGTRLLVL.

There are many counts of this clonotype. The chain recombines TRBV28 with TRBJ1-5; no clear D. The CDR3 totals 12 residues. Germline CDR1 is MDHEN and CDR2 is SYDVKM. V lost 7 bases to trimming and J lost 5 bases, with 9 bases between them. CDR3 nucleotide sequence: TGTGCCAGCACCTCCCCCGATCAGCCCCAGCATTTT. Translated: CASTSPDQPQHF.

The rearrangement links TRBV2 to TRBJ2-7; 8 bases are a match to TRBD2. The CDR3 loop spans 14 amino acids. Per the germline V gene, CDR1 is SNHLY and CDR2 is FYNNEI. Trimming took 8 bases from V and 4 from J; bases not matched to a gene: 10. CDR3 nucleotides: TGTGCCAGCGGACCTGCGGGGGGCCCATACGAGCAGTACTTC. This codes for CASGPAGGPYEQYF.